What follows are 24 T cell receptor beta chains derived from one specimen sequenced in a study of OX40 agonist ivuxolimab in advanced cancers. Assay: immunoSEQ multiplex PCR; the TCRdb copy retains only in-frame clones and omits some. The sample has 90,000 to 120,000 clones, 75% to 95% seen once. The input for sequencing was CD4+ or CD8+ T cells sorted from blood, taken in a trial of the OX40 agonist ivuxolimab. These receptor sequences come from an adult with an advanced solid tumor such as melanoma, head and neck, liver or kidney cancer.

This clone was seen many times. The rearrangement joins TRBV29-1 to TRBJ1-4, with TRBD1 as a possible D gene (5 bases). The ends were cut back, 4 bases at V and 2 bases at J, with 11 bases in the middle. Germline values: CDR1 SQVTM, CDR2 ANQGSEA. The CDR3 is 14 residues long. The CDR3 spells CSVGASGTNEKLFF. As DNA, the CDR3 is TGCAGCGTTGGGGCCTCAGGGACTAATGAAAAACTGTTTTTT.

This chain uses TRBV11-3 with TRBJ2-1; 7 bases line up with TRBD1. The germline V gene has CDR1 SGHNT and CDR2 YENEEA. J gave up 9 bases and V 3 bases, and 11 bases lay outside the gene matches. The CDR3 length is 15 residues. CDR3 loop: CASSFNQQTGPEQFF. The CDR3 bases are TGTGCCAGCAGCTTTAACCAGCAGACAGGGCCTGAGCAGTTCTTC.

The genes are TRBV6-1 and TRBJ2-2; D is undetermined. CDR3 size: 13 residues. The germline V gene has CDR1 MNHNS and CDR2 SASEGT. Trimming left V 1 base short and J 9 bases short, with 9 bases between. The CDR3 DNA is TGTGCCAGCAGTGAAGGGAAGTCCCGGGAGCTGTTTTTT. Protein product: CASSEGKSRELFF.

The chain links TRBV6-5 to TRBJ1-2; D call uncertain. Trimming pared 7 bases from V and 1 base from J, leaving 13 bases between. Germline CDR1 MNHEY, CDR2 SVGAGI. The CDR3 consists of 14 residues. The CDR3 protein is CASTMGGSNYGYTF. The CDR3 coding sequence is TGTGCCAGCACCATGGGTGGGAGTAACTATGGCTACACCTTC.

The table lists this clone with a few counts. The DNA of the CDR3 is TGTGCCAGCAGCGTAGCAGGGAACACTGAAGCTTTCTTT. Its protein product is CASSVAGNTEAFF. The V and J genes are TRBV9 and TRBJ1-1; D unclear. Germline lookup yields CDR1 SGDLS and CDR2 YYNGEE. The CDR3 totals 13 residues. V was clipped by 0 bases and J by 1 base, with 4 bases between them. The complete variable domain, with remaining parts taken from reference TRBV9 and TRBJ1-1, reads DSGVTQTPKHLITATGQRVTLRCSPRSGDLSVYWYQQSLDQGLQFLIQYYNGEERAKGNILERFSAQQFPDLHSELNLSSLELGDSALYFCASSVAGNTEAFFGQGTRLTVV.

The chain uses TRBV9 and TRBJ1-2; the D gene is possibly TRBD1 (6 bases). Deletions cut 4 bases from V and 0 bases from J, with 10 bases between. Germline lookup yields CDR1 SGDLS and CDR2 YYNGEE. The CDR3 has 14 amino acids. The CDR3 sequence is CASSPRDTNYGYTF. For the CDR3, the DNA is TGTGCCAGCAGCCCACGGGACACTAACTATGGCTACACCTTC.

The chain employs TRBV19 and TRBJ2-3, with D perhaps being TRBD1 or TRBD2 (5 bases each). V lost 1 base and J 3 bases, leaving 11 bases between the germline ends. Germline lookup yields CDR1 LNHDA and CDR2 SQIVND (reference sequence). CDR3 length equals 15 residues. CDR3 amino acids: CASSIGAGSTDTQYF. DNA of the CDR3: TGTGCCAGTAGTATAGGGGCAGGGAGTACAGATACGCAGTATTTT.

The chain employs TRBV7-3 and TRBJ2-7; a possible D gene is TRBD1 (6 bases). Trimming cost V 1 base and J 5 bases, with 9 bases left between them. Germline-derived CDR1 and CDR2 are SGHTA and FQGTGA. The CDR3 is 13 amino acids. The CDR3 DNA follows: TGTGCCAGCAGCTTAAATCAGGGGAACGAGCAGTACTTC. Protein product: CASSLNQGNEQYF.

The J gene is TRBJ1-2, the V gene TRBV28; 9 bases fit TRBD1. CDR1 is MDHEN and CDR2 is SYDVKM in the germline V gene. This CDR3 contains 15 residues. V shed 6 bases and J 4 bases; nucleotides not matched to a gene: 9. CDR3 DNA sequence: TGTGCCAGCAGGAATTTGAGACAGGGGGTCTATGGCTACACCTTC. It translates to CASRNLRQGVYGYTF.

There are a few counts of this clone. The CDR3 sequence: CASSPNTGGGTQYF. The CDR3 bases are TGTGCCAGCAGTCCAAACACAGGGGGAGGGACCCAGTACTTC. V usage is TRBV6-1 and J usage is TRBJ2-5; TRBD1 aligns across 8 bases. Germline V CDR1 and CDR2: MNHNS, SASEGT. The CDR3 is 14 amino acids. V trimming: 5 bases; J trimming: 7 bases; junction bases outside the gene matches: 9.

The J gene is TRBJ2-1, the V gene TRBV9; TRBD2 is a possible D gene (5 bases). V dropped 7 bases and J dropped 6 bases, with 26 bases sitting between them. The CDR3 spans 17 residues. Germline V gives CDR1 SGDLS, CDR2 YYNGEE. The chain's CDR3 is CASGKGVYGRTSNEQFF. The CDR3 DNA is TGTGCCAGCGGGAAGGGAGTCTACGGACGCACGTCCAATGAGCAGTTCTTC.

The chain joins TRBV7-3 to TRBJ1-1; D is uncertain. In germline, CDR1 is SGHTA, CDR2 FQGTGA. This CDR3 has 14 residues. V was shortened by 5 bases and J by 2 bases, with 12 bases between the two germline ends. The CDR3 loop reads CASSRLGPNTEAFF. CDR3 DNA sequence: TGTGCCAGCAGCCGCCTGGGTCCTAACACTGAAGCTTTCTTT.

V usage is TRBV18 and J usage is TRBJ2-1; no clear D gene. Trimming took off 3 bases at V and 8 bases at J, with 11 bases between the two ends. The V gene's germline CDR1 is KGHSH and CDR2 LQKENI. The CDR3 loop spans 13 amino acids. For the CDR3, the DNA is TGTGCCAGCTCACCGAGAAGGTACGATGAGCAGTTCTTC. Encoded protein: CASSPRRYDEQFF.

The CDR3 DNA is TGTGCCAGCAGCCCAGAGGTCCCAGATACGCAGTATTTT. This codes for CASSPEVPDTQYF. V gene TRBV7-9 combines with J gene TRBJ2-3; D uncertain. V was trimmed by 5 bases and J by 4 bases, leaving 10 bases between them. The CDR3 extends over 13 amino acids. Germline lookup yields CDR1 SEHNR and CDR2 FQNEAQ (reference sequence).

The V call is TRBV28, the J call TRBJ1-2, with 8 bases identical to TRBD1. V was pared by 10 bases and J by 3 bases, with 4 bases of the junction left unmatched. CDR1 MDHEN and CDR2 SYDVKM come from the germline V gene. The CDR3 consists of 12 residues. CDR3: CAIRGPHYGYTF. The CDR3 nucleotides are TGTGCCATCAGGGGGCCTCACTATGGCTACACCTTC.

This clone was detected only once. The J gene is TRBJ2-3, the V gene TRBV19, with D perhaps TRBD1 or TRBD2 (5 bases each). The length of the CDR3 is 14 residues. Germline V gene data show CDR1 as LNHDA and CDR2 as SQIVND (reference sequence). The V end lost 6 bases, the J end lost 1 base, and 11 bases lay between the germline ends. Written as DNA, the CDR3 is TGTGCCAGTAGGACCGTGGGGGGCACAGATACGCAGTATTTT. Its protein is CASRTVGGTDTQYF.

The V call is TRBV19, the J call TRBJ2-3; 8 bases agree with TRBD2. This CDR3 contains 12 residues. From germline, CDR1 is LNHDA and CDR2 SQIVND (reference sequence). The CDR3 region has the DNA TGTGCTACAGCGGCTAGCGGGGATACGCAGTATTTT. Translation gives CATAASGDTQYF.

The chain carries TRBV25-1 and TRBJ2-5, with 11 bases lining up with TRBD1. Per the germline V gene, CDR1 is MGHDK and CDR2 is SYGVNS. The V and J ends lost 4 bases and 1 base, in that order; junction bases with no gene match: 5. The CDR3 has 16 residues. Written as DNA, the CDR3 is TGTGCCAGCAGTGCTCCGGGACAGGGGGTCCAAGAGACCCAGTACTTC. Its translation: CASSAPGQGVQETQYF.

CDR3 residues: CASSSPTGLLFEQYF. The CDR3 DNA sequence: TGTGCCAGCAGTTCCCCGACAGGGTTATTATTCGAGCAGTACTTC. V gene TRBV28 combines with J gene TRBJ2-7; 7 nucleotides line up with TRBD1. The ends lost 4 bases at V and 6 bases at J; junction bases unmatched: 12. Germline assignment: CDR1 MDHEN and CDR2 SYDVKM. This CDR3 has 15 amino acids.

The chain links TRBV29-1 to TRBJ2-1, with D maybe TRBD2 (5 bases). The CDR3 sequence is 10 residues long. V was clipped by 7 bases and J by 10 bases, with 11 bases between them. Germline CDR1 is SQVTM and CDR2 is ANQGSEA. CDR3 in DNA: TGCAGCGCCGAGGGCTTCGAGCAGTTCTTC. Its protein is CSAEGFEQFF.

The V and J genes are TRBV6-5 and TRBJ2-7; 8 nucleotides match TRBD1. V was pared by 8 bases and J by 1 base, with 7 bases of the junction left unmatched. Germline V lookup: CDR1 MNHEY, CDR2 SVGAGI. There are 14 residues in the CDR3. The CDR3 is CASRTQGVSYEQYF. CDR3 nucleotides: TGTGCCAGCCGTACACAGGGGGTATCCTACGAGCAGTACTTC.

The chain couples TRBV30 to TRBJ2-2; 7 bases match TRBD2. V was clipped by 5 bases and J by 2 bases; unmatched bases: 5. CDR1 GTSNPN and CDR2 SVGIG come from the germline V gene (reference sequence). The CDR3 runs 14 residues. CDR3 sequence: CAWGLGLNTGELFF. The CDR3 nucleotides read TGTGCCTGGGGACTAGGGCTTAACACCGGGGAGCTGTTTTTT.

This chain links TRBV5-4 with TRBJ2-1; 7 nucleotides align to TRBD2. The CDR3 covers 14 residues. CDR1 is SGHNT and CDR2 is YYREEE in the germline V gene (reference sequence). With V trimmed by 5 bases and J by 9 bases, 11 bases remained unmatched. In DNA form, the CDR3 reads TGTGCCAGCAGTTCTAAGCGGGAAATGGGTGAGCAGTTCTTC. Its protein product is CASSSKREMGEQFF.

The chain carries TRBV11-1 and TRBJ2-2; TRBD2 matches at 8 bases. Losses at the gene ends were 2 bases for V and 6 bases for J; bases not matched to a gene: 2. This CDR3 contains 14 residues. Germline CDR1 SGHAT, CDR2 FQDESV (reference sequence). The CDR3 is CASSLSGSSGELFF. The DNA of the CDR3 is TGTGCCAGCAGCTTAAGCGGGAGTTCCGGGGAGCTGTTTTTT.